This TCR beta chain was profiled in a study of T-cell memory formation after mild COVID-19. One entry per CDR3 protein results from TCRdb running MiXCR on the 5' RACE reads. The table has approximately 300,000 distinct CDR3 sequences, 8% to 10% seen once. V was pared by 6 bases and J by 0 bases, with 15 bases between. CDR1 DFQATT and CDR2 SNEGSKA come from the germline V gene (reference sequence). This CDR3 spans 14 amino acids. Study observations and caveats: Pre-infection memory contained some responding clones, which suggested that cross-reactive memory had joined. Contracting CD4+ clones were located mainly in CM and EM, and CD8+ clones in EMRA.

In its sample, this clonotype was seen many times. Antigen specificity is unknown. Input material: PBMCs or a T cell subset sorted from them (not recorded which). This TCR came from a man aged 18-30 years who had mild COVID-19 (a few samples of this study predate the infection). Cell type and time point are not known. The chain is built from TRBV20-1 and TRBJ2-7; maybe TRBD1 (6 bases). The CDR3 DNA sequence: TGCAGTGCCCCCGACAGGAGGAGCTCCTACGAGCAGTACTTC. It codes for CSAPDRRSSYEQYF.